The 19 T cell receptor beta chains given below trace back to one sample, sequenced in a study of CD8+ T cells in alopecia areata. Sequencing used cDNA as its template, made by extracting RNA and reverse transcribing it. Generated by immunoSEQ multiplex PCR, the TCRdb table keeps only in-frame clones and is missing some. The table has about 42,000 clones, roughly 65% seen once. Treatment here: oral pan-JAK inhibitor, 5-10 mg twice daily. The specimen comprised CD8+ T cells sorted from blood, sampled at week 4, from a patient treated with tofacitinib. The receptors originated from a human donor with alopecia areata.

This rearrangement joins TRBV5-6 to TRBJ1-2; D gene uncertain. V dropped 2 bases and J dropped 4 bases, with 9 bases sitting between them. The CDR3 loop spans 13 amino acids. The germline CDR1 and CDR2 sequences are SGHDT and YYEEEE. CDR3 in DNA: TGTGCCAGCAGCTTCCAACAGAGCTATGGCTACACCTTC. Protein product: CASSFQQSYGYTF.

Only a few counts were recorded for this clone. The chain has TRBV29-1 and TRBJ2-1; D unresolved. The germline V gene has CDR1 SQVTM and CDR2 ANQGSEA. CDR3 length: 11 amino acids. The V gene lost 3 bases and the J gene lost 10 bases, with 10 bases spanning the gap. The CDR3 region has the DNA TGCAGCGTTGACGGGTTGGGAGAGCAGTTCTTC. Its protein is CSVDGLGEQFF.

The V gene is TRBV6-6, the J gene TRBJ1-5; a possible D gene is TRBD1 (6 bases). Trimming took off 5 bases at V and 6 bases at J, with 14 bases between the two ends. The CDR3 length is 14 residues. CDR1 is MNHNY and CDR2 is SVGAGI in the germline V gene (reference sequence). The CDR3 bases are TGTGCCAGCAGTAATCCAGGGGTGGGTCAGCCCCAGCATTTT. Protein sequence: CASSNPGVGQPQHF.

This rearrangement joins TRBV30 to TRBJ1-2; D might be TRBD1 (6 bases). Germline V gene data show CDR1 as GTSNPN and CDR2 as SVGIG (reference sequence). Trimming pared 5 bases from V and 4 bases from J, leaving 8 bases between. The CDR3 has 11 amino acids. Here the CDR3 reads CAWGQSYGYTF. DNA for the CDR3: TGTGCCTGGGGACAGAGCTATGGCTACACCTTC.

The gene calls are TRBV27 and TRBJ2-1, with 7 nucleotides matching TRBD1. The CDR3 is 13 residues long. Germline values: CDR1 MNHEY, CDR2 SMNVEV (reference sequence). The ends lost 4 bases at V and 12 bases at J; junction bases unmatched: 9. In DNA, the CDR3 is TGTGCCAGCAGTTCTAACCAGGGGGTGGTGCAGTTCTTC. This encodes CASSSNQGVVQFF.

The chain joins TRBV6-1 to TRBJ1-2; D is possibly TRBD1 (5 bases). Germline CDR1 is MNHNS and CDR2 is SASEGT. The CDR3 runs 14 residues. The germline V and J ends were trimmed by 1 base and 5 bases, with 11 bases remaining between them. The chain's CDR3 is CASSEVGAGYGYTF. The CDR3 coding sequence is TGTGCCAGCAGTGAAGTAGGGGCTGGTTATGGCTACACCTTC.

The rearrangement uses TRBV27 and TRBJ1-6; possible D gene TRBD1, 6 bases. The CDR3 extends over 15 amino acids. CDR1 and CDR2 from the germline V gene are MNHEY and SMNVEV (reference sequence). Trimming took 6 bases from V and 5 from J, leaving 14 bases between them. CDR3: CASRLRAGDNSPLHF. The CDR3, as DNA: TGTGCCAGCAGATTGAGGGCAGGGGATAATTCACCCCTCCACTTT.

This clone has more than one count but fewer than ten. This sequence joins TRBV5-5 and TRBJ1-1, with D possibly TRBD1 on 5 matching bases. The CDR3 sequence is 14 residues long. Trimming shortened V by 7 bases and J by 0 bases, and 13 bases separated the two germline ends. Germline V CDR1 and CDR2: SGHKS, YYEKEE (reference sequence). Written as DNA, the CDR3 is TGTGCCAGCGACGAGGGGTATATGAACACTGAAGCTTTCTTT. Encoded protein: CASDEGYMNTEAFF.

The rearrangement uses TRBV14 and TRBJ2-5, with TRBD2 identical over 8 bases. Germline values: CDR1 SGHDN, CDR2 FVKESK. J lost 1 base, V lost 4 bases, and 2 bases had no gene match. The CDR3 length is 14 residues. Here the CDR3 reads CASSLGGAQETQYF. Written as DNA, the CDR3 is TGTGCCAGCAGCCTCGGGGGGGCCCAAGAGACCCAGTACTTC.

The rearrangement uses TRBV7-2 and TRBJ2-5, with D unresolved. V shed 0 bases and J shed 1 base, with 12 bases lying between them. Germline CDR1 SGHTA, CDR2 FQGNSA. CDR3 length: 16 amino acids. In nucleotides, the CDR3 is TGTGCCAGCAGCTTAGCACGACCCACGGGCCAAGAGACCCAGTACTTC. It encodes CASSLARPTGQETQYF.

The chain is built from TRBV7-8 and TRBJ1-5; 10 nucleotides agree with TRBD1. The CDR3 is made up of 15 amino acids. The V gene's germline CDR1 is SGHVS and CDR2 FQNEAQ. V was clipped by 1 base and J by 7 bases; unmatched bases: 4. CDR3 in amino acids: CASSLERQGAQPQHF. Here the CDR3 DNA reads TGTGCCAGCAGCTTAGAGAGACAGGGGGCCCAGCCCCAGCATTTT.

The gene calls are TRBV10-2 and TRBJ2-3; D gene ambiguous. The CDR3 is 12 amino acids. V shed 6 bases and J shed 5 bases, with 9 bases lying between them. Per germline, CDR1 WSHSY and CDR2 SAAADI. The CDR3 region has the DNA TGCGCCAGCAGGGGGATTGGAGATACGCAGTATTTT. The encoded protein is CASRGIGDTQYF.

The chain employs TRBV5-6 and TRBJ2-1; tentatively, D is TRBD1 or TRBD2 (5 bases each). The CDR3 totals 12 residues. From germline, CDR1 is SGHDT and CDR2 YYEEEE. V was cut by 4 bases and J by 9 bases, with 11 bases left in between. The CDR3 sequence: CASSVWDGEQFF. DNA for the CDR3: TGTGCCAGCAGCGTGTGGGACGGTGAGCAGTTCTTC. The entire variable domain, with the rest obtained from reference TRBV5-6 and TRBJ2-1, is as follows: DAGVTQSPTHLIKTRGQQVTLRCSPKSGHDTVSWYQQALGQGPQFIFQYYEEEERQRGNFPDRFSGHQFPNYSSELNVNALLLGDSALYLCASSVWDGEQFFGPGTRLTVL.

This chain links TRBV11-2 with TRBJ2-7; the D call may be TRBD1 or TRBD2 (6 bases each). Germline V gene sequence: CDR1 SGHAT, CDR2 FQNNGV. This CDR3 region has 14 residues. Trimming left V 5 bases short and J 7 bases short, with 18 bases between. CDR3 nucleotide sequence: TGTGCCAGCAGCCTGGTTGGGGGGCAAGGGGAGCAGTACTTC. As protein: CASSLVGGQGEQYF.

This sequence joins TRBV29-1 and TRBJ2-1; TRBD2 is a possible D gene (6 bases). Germline V gene data show CDR1 as SQVTM and CDR2 as ANQGSEA. CDR3 length equals 12 residues. V was cut by 6 bases and J by 15 bases, with 21 bases left in between. CDR3 amino acids: CSVAREEGLGFF. In DNA form, the CDR3 reads TGCAGCGTGGCTCGTGAGGAGGGTTTGGGGTTCTTC.

The table lists this clone with a few counts. The genes are TRBV7-8 and TRBJ1-5; TRBD1 matches 8 bases. The germline V gene has CDR1 SGHVS and CDR2 FQNEAQ. CDR3 length: 16 amino acids. V dropped 5 bases and J dropped 2; count of bases not matched to a gene: 8. The CDR3 is CASSLSGQGGNQPQHF. As DNA, the CDR3 is TGTGCCAGCAGCCTATCTGGACAGGGTGGCAATCAGCCCCAGCATTTT.

The chain uses TRBV29-1 and TRBJ2-3, with D possibly being TRBD2 (7 bases). The V end lost 5 bases, the J end lost 3 bases, and 12 bases lay between the germline ends. CDR1 is SQVTM, CDR2 ANQGSEA, per germline. This CDR3 is built from 13 residues. The CDR3 here is CSVSGEGTDTQYF. The CDR3 DNA sequence: TGCAGCGTTTCAGGGGAGGGTACAGATACGCAGTATTTT.

This clone has only a few counts. The chain combines TRBV12-5 with TRBJ1-2; D remains ambiguous. The CDR3 covers 17 residues. Germline V lookup: CDR1 LGHNT, CDR2 FRNRAP. V was trimmed by 2 bases and J by 4 bases, leaving 20 bases between them. CDR3 residues: CASGLSTQRRSIYGYTF. The CDR3 DNA reads as TGTGCTAGTGGTTTGAGTACACAGAGGCGATCGATCTATGGCTACACCTTC.

The rearrangement uses TRBV27 and TRBJ2-7; D ambiguous. CDR1 MNHEY and CDR2 SMNVEV come from the germline V gene (reference sequence). The CDR3 sequence is 14 residues long. Deletions cut 7 bases from V and 0 bases from J, with 13 bases between. The CDR3 here is CASMTSVSSYEQYF. The CDR3 coding sequence is TGTGCCAGCATGACATCGGTAAGCTCCTACGAGCAGTACTTC.